The 15 T cell receptor beta chains below were found in one sample sequenced in a study of blood T cell repertoires in COVID-19. The method was immunoSEQ multiplex PCR; TCRdb's version includes in-frame clones alone and lacks a portion of them. Found here are around 82,000 clones, approximately 86% of them singletons; the top ten hold less than 7.5%. Sequencing input: peripheral blood. All receptors come from a man aged 80 or over with COVID-19, enrolled during active disease.

This clone was counted a single time. The chain carries TRBV11-2 and TRBJ2-3, with 9 bases identical to TRBD1. The trim removed 6 bases at V and 5 bases at J, leaving 6 bases unmatched. The CDR3 runs 14 residues. The germline V gene encodes CDR1 SGHAT and CDR2 FQNNGV. This CDR3 is CASRATGGGDTQYF. The CDR3 region has the DNA TGTGCCAGCAGGGCCACAGGGGGCGGAGATACGCAGTATTTT.

The J gene is TRBJ1-4, the V gene TRBV14, with TRBD1 matching 9 bases. The germline V gene has CDR1 SGHDN and CDR2 FVKESK. The CDR3 contains 16 residues. V lost 5 bases to trimming and J lost 0 bases; unmatched junction nucleotides: 4. The CDR3 DNA reads as TGTGCCAGCAGCGATCGACAGGGGGCAACTAATGAAAAACTGTTTTTT. Translation gives CASSDRQGATNEKLFF. The complete variable domain, with remaining parts taken from reference TRBV14 and TRBJ1-4, reads EAGVTQFPSHSVIEKGQTVTLRCDPISGHDNLYWYRRVMGKEIKFLLHFVKESKQDESGMPNNRFLAERTGGTYSTLKVQPAELEDSGVYFCASSDRQGATNEKLFFGSGTQLSVL.

V and J are TRBV21-1 and TRBJ1-5. TRBV21-1 is reported as a pseudogene. The CDR3 is 17 amino acids. CDR3 sequence (DNA): TGTGCCAGCAGCAAAGGGAGGACCGCATCAGTCAATCAGCCCCAGCATTTT. Encoded protein: CASSKGRTASVNQPQHF.

The gene calls are TRBV5-1 and TRBJ2-4; possible D gene TRBD1, 5 bases. This CDR3 is 13 amino acids long. Trimming shortened V by 4 bases and J by 4 bases, and 9 bases separated the two germline ends. Germline V gene sequence: CDR1 SGHRS, CDR2 YFSETQ. In DNA form, the CDR3 reads TGCGCCAGCAGCCCGGACACGAAAAACATTCAGTACTTC. This translates into CASSPDTKNIQYF. Full variable domain (rest looked up from reference TRBV5-1 and TRBJ2-4): KAGVTQTPRYLIKTRGQQVTLSCSPISGHRSVSWYQQTPGQGLQFLFEYFSETQRNKGNFPGRFSGRQFSNSRSEMNVSTLELGDSALYLCASSPDTKNIQYFGAGTRLSVL.

The V gene is TRBV7-9, the J gene TRBJ2-5, with 7 bases aligning to TRBD2. In germline, CDR1 is SEHNR, CDR2 FQNEAQ (reference sequence). Trimming at V came to 5 bases and at J to 3 bases, leaving 3 bases not matched to a gene. There are 13 residues in the CDR3. The DNA of the CDR3 is TGTGCCAGCAGCCCGGGGGGTAAAGAGACCCAGTACTTC. It specifies CASSPGGKETQYF.

The CDR3 here is CASSFQSNQPQHF. The CDR3 coding sequence is TGTGCCAGCAGCTTCCAAAGCAATCAGCCCCAGCATTTT. The chain joins TRBV7-8 to TRBJ1-5; D remains unclear. Germline CDR1 SGHVS, CDR2 FQNEAQ. The CDR3 spans 13 residues. V was pared by 3 bases and J by 1 base, with 4 bases between.

This chain connects TRBV5-8 to TRBJ1-2; the D gene is possibly TRBD1 (6 bases). Germline CDR1 is SGHTS and CDR2 is YDEGEE. The V gene lost 0 bases and the J gene lost 3 bases, with 9 bases spanning the gap. The CDR3 has 14 residues. DNA of the CDR3: TGTGCCAGCAGCTTGGCCAGGGGCCACTATGGCTACACCTTC. It yields the protein CASSLARGHYGYTF.

J is TRBJ1-2 and V is TRBV10-3, with a weak D call TRBD1 (6 bases). The CDR3 extends over 15 amino acids. Germline V gives CDR1 ENHRY, CDR2 SYGVKD. Trimming shortened V by 3 bases and J by 4 bases, and 15 bases separated the two germline ends. The CDR3 nucleotides read TGTGCCATCAGTGATGCAGGGGCAGAGGTCTATGGCTACACCTTC. Translating gives CAISDAGAEVYGYTF.

The CDR3 here is CASSSGTDTDTQYF. The CDR3, as DNA: TGTGCCAGCAGCTCTGGGACAGACACAGATACGCAGTATTTT. The chain is built from TRBV5-5 and TRBJ2-3, with 7 bases lining up with TRBD1. This CDR3 has 14 residues. Germline-derived CDR1 and CDR2 are SGHKS and YYEKEE (reference sequence). V shed 3 bases and J 2 bases; nucleotides not matched to a gene: 3.

In its sample, this clone was seen once. This sequence joins TRBV6-6 and TRBJ1-2; 7 bases line up with TRBD1. The V gene's germline CDR1 is MNHNY and CDR2 SVGAGI (reference sequence). V trimming: 4 bases; J trimming: 8 bases; junction bases outside the gene matches: 13. This CDR3 contains 15 residues. The chain's CDR3 is CASSSQGTHRGGYTF. CDR3 sequence (DNA): TGTGCCAGCAGTTCACAGGGGACGCACCGTGGAGGCTACACCTTC.

The chain couples TRBV29-1 to TRBJ1-2; no definite D call. CDR1 SQVTM and CDR2 ANQGSEA come from the germline V gene. The V end was cut by 0 bases, the J end by 10 bases, with 12 bases between. The CDR3 is 12 amino acids. CDR3 loop: CSVEDSAGFYTF. The CDR3 bases are TGCAGCGTTGAAGACTCCGCAGGCTTCTACACCTTC.

J is TRBJ1-5 and V is TRBV3-1 (or the pseudogene TRBV3-2); D unresolved. V shed 6 bases and J shed 5 bases, with 8 bases lying between them. Germline assignment: CDR1 LGHDT and CDR2 YNNKEL (reference sequence). CDR3 size: 12 residues. This chain's CDR3 is CASRLGDQPQHF. CDR3 DNA sequence: TGTGCCAGCAGACTCGGGGATCAGCCCCAGCATTTT.

The V call is TRBV11-3, the J call TRBJ2-1, with 8 nucleotides matching TRBD2. The J segment lost 8 bases and the V segment lost 6 bases, leaving 15 bases of the junction unmatched. The CDR3 spans 16 residues. Germline values: CDR1 SGHNT, CDR2 YENEEA. Here the CDR3 DNA reads TGTGCCAGCAGAACCAGGGGTAGCGGGGCCGGCTATGAGCAGTTCTTC. It translates to CASRTRGSGAGYEQFF.

In this sample, this clone turned up once. The rearrangement joins TRBV5-1 to TRBJ2-7; tentatively, D is TRBD2 (6 bases). Germline V CDR1 and CDR2: SGHRS, YFSETQ. V shed 4 bases and J shed 2 bases, with 13 bases lying between them. The CDR3 is made up of 14 amino acids. CDR3 in amino acids: CASSPTGETYEQYF. The CDR3 DNA follows: TGCGCCAGCAGCCCTACGGGGGAAACCTACGAGCAGTACTTC. The whole variable domain, remainder taken from reference TRBV5-1 and TRBJ2-7, is KAGVTQTPRYLIKTRGQQVTLSCSPISGHRSVSWYQQTPGQGLQFLFEYFSETQRNKGNFPGRFSGRQFSNSRSEMNVSTLELGDSALYLCASSPTGETYEQYFGPGTRLTVT.

V gene TRBV4-3 combines with J gene TRBJ1-3; D gene ambiguous. Germline CDR1 reads LGHNA; CDR2 reads YSLEER. This CDR3 is 15 amino acids long. V was shortened by 4 bases and J by 8 bases, with 18 bases between the two germline ends. CDR3 sequence: CASSPTPIPVDTIYF. The CDR3 DNA reads as TGCGCCAGCAGCCCCACTCCTATCCCGGTTGACACCATATATTTT.